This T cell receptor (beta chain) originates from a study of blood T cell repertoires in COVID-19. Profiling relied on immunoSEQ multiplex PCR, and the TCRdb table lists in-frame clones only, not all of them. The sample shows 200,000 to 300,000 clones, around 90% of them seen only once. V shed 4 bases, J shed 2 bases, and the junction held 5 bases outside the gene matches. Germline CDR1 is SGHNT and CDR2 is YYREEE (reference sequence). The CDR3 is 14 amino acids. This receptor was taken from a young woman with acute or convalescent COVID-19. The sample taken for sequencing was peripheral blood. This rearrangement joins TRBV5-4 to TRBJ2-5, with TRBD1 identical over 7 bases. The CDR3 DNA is TGTGCCAGCAGCCACCCGGGACAGCAAGAGACCCAGTACTTC. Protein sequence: CASSHPGQQETQYF.